The following is a TCR beta chain sequence with its context. The antigen is unknown. CDR1 SNHLY and CDR2 FYNNEI come from the germline V gene. The CDR3 spans 16 residues. V lost 10 bases to trimming and J lost 3 bases, with 22 bases between them. The sample belongs to a study of identical twins. All donors comprised healthy Caucasians. Study-wide points: Conclusions leaned on cross-sectional statistical analysis and did not track the same donors over time. Abundant beta clonotypes from cord blood bore fewer insertions; memory repertoires lacked this pattern.

Template switching added a universal primer site, and cDNA bore unique molecular identifiers. TCRdb used MiXCR to reprocess the 5' RACE reads, holding one entry per CDR3 protein. This table has 550,000 to 800,000 distinct CDR3 sequences, less than 9% appearing once. These data were also filed under a second study, of yellow fever vaccine responses in identical twins.

The rearrangement joins TRBV2 to TRBJ2-1; maybe TRBD2 (6 bases). The specimen sequenced was PBMCs. The receptor comes from a woman under 30 in good health. The CDR3 is CANILLGAGNYNEQFF. DNA for the CDR3: TGTGCCAACATCCTCCTAGGGGCGGGGAACTACAATGAGCAGTTCTTC.